Following are 3 T cell receptor beta chains from one sample sequenced in a study of T-cell reconstitution after alpha-beta-depleted transplantation in children. TCRbeta library construction was performed incorporating unique molecular identifiers. MiXCR, run by TCRdb on the PCR reads, gives a single entry per CDR3 protein. Of about 510,000 distinct CDR3 sequences listed, about an eighth are singletons. Sequencing was performed on PBMCs, mostly from graft donor cells, taken 180 days after TCRalphabeta/CD19-depleted stem cell transplant. The receptors here all came from a female patient aged 2 to 10 who had a stem cell transplant for aplastic anemia, so the T cells may come from the graft donor.

A few counts support this clonotype. V is TRBV4-3 and J is TRBJ2-1, with a possible D match to TRBD2 (5 bases). The germline gives CDR1 LGHNA, CDR2 YSLEER. This CDR3 comprises 16 residues. V gave up 1 base and J gave up 0 bases, with 10 bases separating them. The CDR3 region is CASSQALASSYNEQFF. In DNA form, the CDR3 reads TGCGCCAGCAGCCAAGCCCTAGCAAGCTCCTACAATGAGCAGTTCTTC.

The CDR3 region is CASSLAGEHNEQFF. The DNA of the CDR3 is TGTGCCAGCAGCTTGGCGGGAGAGCACAATGAGCAGTTCTTC. The V and J genes are TRBV5-4 and TRBJ2-1; D might be TRBD2 (6 bases). The CDR3 covers 14 residues. The germline gives CDR1 SGHNT, CDR2 YYREEE (reference sequence). V lost 0 bases, J lost 5 bases, and 9 bases lay in between.

This clonotype was seen a handful of times. J is TRBJ1-1 and V is TRBV7-9; a possible D gene is TRBD1 (5 bases). The CDR3 is 14 amino acids. Germline V lookup: CDR1 SEHNR, CDR2 FQNEAQ (reference sequence). V gave up 5 bases and J gave up 2 bases, with 12 bases separating them. The CDR3 nucleotides read TGTGCCAGCAGCAAGACAGATTACAACACTGAAGCTTTCTTT. This gives the protein CASSKTDYNTEAFF.